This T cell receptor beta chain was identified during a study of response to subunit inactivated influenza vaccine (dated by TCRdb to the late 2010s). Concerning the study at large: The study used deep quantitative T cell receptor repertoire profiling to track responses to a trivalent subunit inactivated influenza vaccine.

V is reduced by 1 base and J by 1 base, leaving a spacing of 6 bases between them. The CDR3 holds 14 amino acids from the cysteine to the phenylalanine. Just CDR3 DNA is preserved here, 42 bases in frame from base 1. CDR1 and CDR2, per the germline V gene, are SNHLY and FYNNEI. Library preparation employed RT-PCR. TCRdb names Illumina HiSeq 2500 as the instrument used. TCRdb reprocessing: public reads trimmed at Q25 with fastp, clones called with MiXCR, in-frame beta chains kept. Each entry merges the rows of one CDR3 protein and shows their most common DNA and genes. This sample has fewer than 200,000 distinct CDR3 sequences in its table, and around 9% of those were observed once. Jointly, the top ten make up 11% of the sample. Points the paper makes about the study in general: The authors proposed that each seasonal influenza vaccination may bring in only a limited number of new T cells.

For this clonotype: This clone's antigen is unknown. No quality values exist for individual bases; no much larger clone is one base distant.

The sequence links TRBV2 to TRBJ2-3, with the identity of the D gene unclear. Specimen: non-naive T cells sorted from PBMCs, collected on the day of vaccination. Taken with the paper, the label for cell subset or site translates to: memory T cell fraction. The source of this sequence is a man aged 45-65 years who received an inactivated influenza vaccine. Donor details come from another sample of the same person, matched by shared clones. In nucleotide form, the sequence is TGTGCCAGCAGTGAAGTTTGGGGCACAGATACGCAGTATTTT. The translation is CASSEVWGTDTQYF.